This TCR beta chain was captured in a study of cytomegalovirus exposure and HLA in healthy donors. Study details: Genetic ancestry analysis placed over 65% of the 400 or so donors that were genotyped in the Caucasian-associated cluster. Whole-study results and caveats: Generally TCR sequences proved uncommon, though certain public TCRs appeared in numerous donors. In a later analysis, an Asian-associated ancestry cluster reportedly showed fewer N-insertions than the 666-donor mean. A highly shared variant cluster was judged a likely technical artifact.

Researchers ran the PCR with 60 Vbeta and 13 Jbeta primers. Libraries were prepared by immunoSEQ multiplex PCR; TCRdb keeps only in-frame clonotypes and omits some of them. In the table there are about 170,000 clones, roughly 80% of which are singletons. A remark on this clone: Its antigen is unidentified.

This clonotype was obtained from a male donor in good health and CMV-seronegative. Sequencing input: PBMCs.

CDR3 bases: TGCAGCGTGAGCCCCGCCGGGGAGCTGTTTTTT. It specifies CSVSPAGELFF. This chain connects TRBV29-1 to TRBJ2-2; D uncertain. Trimming took 6 bases from V and 6 from J, leaving 8 bases between them. Per germline, CDR1 SQVTM and CDR2 ANQGSEA. This CDR3 contains 11 residues.